This TCR beta chain was captured in a study of breast tumors, draining lymph nodes, adjacent tissues. Using its own MiXCR run on the multiplex PCR reads, TCRdb lists one record per CDR3 protein. The sample consists of 24,000 or so distinct CDR3 sequences, 20% to 25% of them appearing once. Broader study findings: The data were judged consistent with most tumor T cells coming from lymph node and expanding in tumor. Tumor TCR diversity was below lymph nodes but above nontumor tissue. Luminal-like breast cancer showed significantly greater tumor-nontumor repertoire similarity than basal-like breast cancer did. Tumor T cell lymph node origin was a supported hypothesis, not proven.

The CDR3 length is 16 residues. Germline lookup yields CDR1 SGHVS and CDR2 FQNEAQ. Between the trimmed V and J ends, which lost 1 base and 6 bases, there was a span of 16 bases. This clonotype was counted ten times or more. Its antigen is unidentified. Input material: breast tumor tissue. The source is a female donor with breast cancer. Some clones in this sample may be carry-over from other donors' samples. The chain has TRBV7-8 and TRBJ2-1; weak D call: TRBD2 (6 bases). CDR3 sequence reads: CASSLEPALAGNEQFF. The CDR3 nucleotides read TGTGCCAGCAGCTTAGAGCCCGCACTAGCCGGCAATGAGCAGTTCTTC.